The 8 T cell receptor beta chains listed next were all sequenced from one sample in a study of blood T cell repertoires in COVID-19. The protocol was immunoSEQ multiplex PCR, while the TCRdb copy is restricted to in-frame clones and leaves out a portion. The table has about 150,000 clones, 80% to 85% seen once. The sequenced sample was peripheral blood. The source of these receptors is a human donor in a cohort sampled during active COVID-19.

This clone showed up just once. The chain couples TRBV15 to TRBJ1-1; no firm D call. Per germline, CDR1 LNHNV and CDR2 YYDKDF (reference sequence). V shed 0 bases and J shed 1 base, with 6 bases lying between them. CDR3 length: 14 residues. The CDR3 here is CATSRDRGNTEAFF. CDR3 bases: TGTGCCACCAGCAGAGATCGCGGGAACACTGAAGCTTTCTTT.

This clone was seen just once. One end of the junction varies from germline; a read error may be responsible. V usage is TRBV18 and J usage is TRBJ2-1, with TRBD2 identical over 8 bases. Germline V CDR1 and CDR2: KGHSH, LQKENI. The CDR3 has 15 residues. CDR3 in amino acids: CASSPLRGAYNEQFF. CDR3 DNA sequence: TGTGCCAGCTCGCCACTGCGGGGGGCTTACAATGAGCAGTTCTTC.

The rearrangement joins TRBV5-5 to TRBJ2-5; D is perhaps TRBD2 (5 bases). Germline CDR1 reads SGHKS; CDR2 reads YYEKEE (reference sequence). V shed 1 base and J shed 4 bases, with 17 bases lying between them. The CDR3 is 16 residues long. The DNA of the CDR3 is TGTGCCAGCAGCTTGTGGTTAGGTAGCGTCGGAGAGACCCAGTACTTC. This encodes CASSLWLGSVGETQYF.

This clone was counted once. The chain employs TRBV11-3 and TRBJ2-2; 8 bases line up with TRBD2. V lost 5 bases, J lost 4 bases, and 15 bases stayed unmatched. CDR1 and CDR2 (germline): SGHNT, YENEEA. The CDR3 runs to 18 residues. The CDR3, as DNA: TGTGCCAGCAGCGCGGACACAGGAGCGGGGGCCCGCACCGGGGAGCTGTTTTTT. This translates into CASSADTGAGARTGELFF. The complete variable domain, with remaining parts taken from reference TRBV11-3 and TRBJ2-2, reads EAGVVQSPRYKIIEKKQPVAFWCNPISGHNTLYWYLQNLGQGPELLIRYENEEAVDDSQLPKDRFSAERLKGVDSTLKIQPAELGDSAVYLCASSADTGAGARTGELFFGEGSRLTVL.

J is TRBJ2-3 and V is TRBV11-2; a weak D match, TRBD2 (6 bases). Trimming removed 3 bases from V and 3 bases from J, with 7 bases in between. Germline V gives CDR1 SGHAT, CDR2 FQNNGV. The CDR3 spans 13 residues. CDR3: CASSLAGTDTQYF. For the CDR3, the DNA is TGTGCCAGCAGCTTGGCGGGAACAGATACGCAGTATTTT.

This chain links TRBV29-1 with TRBJ2-5; 9 positions match TRBD1. V lost 5 bases to trimming and J lost 5 bases; unmatched junction nucleotides: 9. This CDR3 has 14 residues. CDR1 and CDR2 from the germline V gene are SQVTM and ANQGSEA. CDR3 sequence reads: CSVHHRGPGETQYF. CDR3 DNA: TGCAGCGTTCACCACAGGGGGCCGGGGGAGACCCAGTACTTC.

This rearrangement joins TRBV27 to TRBJ2-3; unclear D gene. Trimming removed 4 bases at V and 0 bases at J, with 11 bases between. The V gene's germline CDR1 is MNHEY and CDR2 SMNVEV (reference sequence). The CDR3 consists of 15 residues. CDR3 nucleotide sequence: TGTGCCAGCAGTTCGCAGGTGGATAGCACAGATACGCAGTATTTT. Amino acids: CASSSQVDSTDTQYF.

CDR3 bases: TGTGCCACCAGCAGACCCGACAGGGGTGGGACTGAAGCTTTCTTT. Amino acids: CATSRPDRGGTEAFF. This sequence joins TRBV15 and TRBJ1-1, with 8 bases matching TRBD1. Germline V gene data show CDR1 as LNHNV and CDR2 as YYDKDF (reference sequence). This CDR3 comprises 15 residues. V dropped 2 bases and J dropped 5; count of bases not matched to a gene: 7. The full variable domain, completed using reference TRBV15 and TRBJ1-1, is DAMVIQNPRYQVTQFGKPVTLSCSQTLNHNVMYWYQQKSSQAPKLLFHYYDKDFNNEADTPDNFQSRRPNTSFCFLDIRSPGLGDTAMYLCATSRPDRGGTEAFFGQGTRLTVV.